These 16 T cell receptor beta chains were all obtained from the same sample, sequenced in a study of regulatory T cells in long-lasting Graves disease. The time point is: persistent/refractory GD, antithyroid drugs over 5 years with positive TRAb. RNA from PBMCs was the source of the TCR library. Combining iRepertoire HTBI primers with Arm-PCR of CDR3 regions, the authors built TCR beta libraries. TCRdb passed the multiplex PCR reads through MiXCR, listing each CDR3 protein once. The sample includes under 450,000 distinct CDR3 sequences, 20% to 25% of them seen just once. This specimen was peripheral blood mononuclear cells (PBMCs), taken when the disease was refractory, from a patient treated with antithyroid drugs. Source of these receptors: a woman in her thirties or forties with Graves disease.

The chain carries TRBV20-1 and TRBJ1-4; D remains unclear. This CDR3 comprises 10 residues. Germline loops: CDR1 DFQATT, CDR2 SNEGSKA (reference sequence). Deletions cut 5 bases from V and 10 bases from J, with 8 bases between. The CDR3 protein is CSAQAGKLFF. DNA for the CDR3: TGCAGTGCTCAGGCCGGAAAACTGTTTTTT.

This clonotype has at least ten counts. The J gene is TRBJ2-1, the V gene TRBV28; D tentatively fits TRBD1 or TRBD2 (6 bases each). This CDR3 spans 16 amino acids. The V gene lost 6 bases and the J gene lost 5 bases, with 20 bases spanning the gap. The germline gives CDR1 MDHEN, CDR2 SYDVKM. The CDR3 sequence is CASRGPRGVHDNEQFF. The CDR3 nucleotides read TGTGCCAGCAGGGGACCGAGGGGGGTCCACGACAATGAGCAGTTCTTC. The entire variable domain, with the rest obtained from reference TRBV28 and TRBJ2-1, is as follows: DVKVTQSSRYLVKRTGEKVFLECVQDMDHENMFWYRQDPGLGLRLIYFSYDVKMKEKGDIPEGYSVSREKKERFSLILESASTNQTSMYLCASRGPRGVHDNEQFFGPGTRLTVL.

In its sample, this clonotype was seen many times. V usage is TRBV12-3 or TRBV12-4 and J usage is TRBJ1-2; possible D gene TRBD1, 6 bases. Trimming removed 2 bases from V and 4 bases from J, with 14 bases in between. This CDR3 contains 15 residues. In nucleotides, the CDR3 is TGTGCCAGCAGTTTACGGGGCCTAGGGGGCTATGGCTACACCTTC. Translated, it gives CASSLRGLGGYGYTF.

This clonotype was seen repeatedly, ten times or more. The chain carries TRBV28 and TRBJ2-7, with a weak D call TRBD1 (6 bases). CDR1 and CDR2 (germline): MDHEN, SYDVKM. CDR3 length: 13 amino acids. V was clipped by 8 bases and J by 0 bases, with 11 bases between them. The DNA for the CDR3 is TGTGCCAGCGGGACACCCTCCTCCTACGAGCAGTACTTC. Residues: CASGTPSSYEQYF.

This clonotype has only a few counts. J is TRBJ2-2 and V is TRBV24-1; possibly TRBD1 for D (7 bases). CDR1 and CDR2 from the germline V gene are KGHDR and SFDVKD. The CDR3 sequence is 16 residues long. Deletions cut 4 bases from V and 6 bases from J, with 17 bases between. The DNA of the CDR3 is TGTGCCACCAGTGACCGGGGACAGCGGGCGGCCGGGGAGCTGTTTTTT. Amino acids: CATSDRGQRAAGELFF.

The V call is TRBV7-9, the J call TRBJ1-2; D gene ambiguous. Deletions cut 2 bases from V and 2 bases from J, with 9 bases between. The CDR3 is made up of 14 amino acids. Germline V gene data show CDR1 as SEHNR and CDR2 as FQNEAQ (reference sequence). The CDR3 loop reads CASSLKGSNYGYTF. CDR3 DNA sequence: TGTGCCAGCAGCTTAAAGGGATCCAACTATGGCTACACCTTC.

This clonotype was found a few times. V usage is TRBV20-1 and J usage is TRBJ2-6; D is possibly TRBD2 (6 bases). The ends were cut back, 3 bases at V and 0 bases at J, with 21 bases in the middle. The germline CDR1 and CDR2 sequences are DFQATT and SNEGSKA (reference sequence). The CDR3 runs 19 residues. CDR3 residues: CSARIWGLQDSSGANVLTF. The CDR3 nucleotides read TGCAGTGCTAGGATCTGGGGACTTCAAGATTCCTCTGGGGCCAACGTCCTGACTTTC.

This clonotype was detected only a few times. The chain joins TRBV20-1 to TRBJ2-7, with unresolved D. Germline values: CDR1 DFQATT, CDR2 SNEGSKA (reference sequence). The CDR3 has 13 amino acids. V gave up 1 base and J gave up 3 bases, with 10 bases separating them. The CDR3, as DNA: TGCAGTGCTAGAGCCCGCCCCAACTACGAGCAGTACTTC. It yields the protein CSARARPNYEQYF.

There are many counts of this clonotype. The CDR3 DNA reads as TGTGCCAGCGGACAGATGAACACTGAAGCTTTCTTT. Translation: CASGQMNTEAFF. The J gene is TRBJ1-1, the V gene TRBV27; a weak D match, TRBD1 (6 bases). Germline assignment: CDR1 MNHEY and CDR2 SMNVEV (reference sequence). The CDR3 contains 12 residues. The V and J ends lost 8 bases and 0 bases respectively, with 7 bases between them.

V and J are TRBV28 and TRBJ2-7, with 7 bases lining up with TRBD1. The J segment lost 0 bases and the V segment lost 7 bases, leaving 12 bases of the junction unmatched. Germline V gene data show CDR1 as MDHEN and CDR2 as SYDVKM. The CDR3 spans 16 residues. The CDR3 spells CASTPSGTADSYEQYF. Written as DNA, the CDR3 is TGTGCCAGCACCCCCTCCGGGACAGCCGACTCCTACGAGCAGTACTTC.

This clonotype was observed at least ten times. The chain combines TRBV6-5 with TRBJ2-2; TRBD1 matches 10 bases. This CDR3 has 16 amino acids. The germline gives CDR1 MNHEY, CDR2 SVGAGI. The ends lost 2 bases at V and 2 bases at J; junction bases unmatched: 2. CDR3: CASSYETGGNTGELFF. CDR3 nucleotides: TGTGCCAGCAGTTACGAGACAGGGGGCAACACCGGGGAGCTGTTTTTT.

This clonotype was picked up many times. This sequence joins TRBV10-3 and TRBJ2-7; 7 bases map to TRBD2. Trimming took 7 bases from V and 3 from J; bases not matched to a gene: 6. There are 13 residues in the CDR3. Germline CDR1 ENHRY, CDR2 SYGVKD. CDR3 in DNA: TGTGCCATCAACCAACGGGAGGACTACGAGCAGTACTTC. Protein product: CAINQREDYEQYF.

The rearrangement uses TRBV9 and TRBJ2-2; no clear D. The CDR3 length is 16 residues. V was trimmed by 1 base and J by 4 bases, leaving 14 bases between them. Germline loops: CDR1 SGDLS, CDR2 YYNGEE. For the CDR3, the DNA is TGTGCCAGCAGCGTATTAGAGAAACGCGTCACCGGGGAGCTGTTTTTT. Translating it yields CASSVLEKRVTGELFF. Complete variable domain (other parts from reference TRBV9 and TRBJ2-2): DSGVTQTPKHLITATGQRVTLRCSPRSGDLSVYWYQQSLDQGLQFLIQYYNGEERAKGNILERFSAQQFPDLHSELNLSSLELGDSALYFCASSVLEKRVTGELFFGEGSRLTVL.

This clonotype was seen a few times. The chain employs TRBV28 and TRBJ2-1, with TRBD2 as a possible D gene (5 bases). The CDR3 has 12 amino acids. In germline, CDR1 is MDHEN, CDR2 SYDVKM. Deletions cut 6 bases from V and 9 bases from J, with 12 bases between. CDR3 residues: CASSPDGGEQFF. The CDR3 DNA is TGTGCCAGCAGCCCAGATGGAGGTGAGCAGTTCTTC.

This clonotype has a count of ten or more. The rearrangement joins TRBV6-1 to TRBJ2-7; the match to TRBD2 covers 8 bases. This CDR3 is 15 amino acids long. CDR1 is MNHNS, CDR2 SASEGT, per germline. V shed 5 bases, J shed 4 bases, and the junction held 10 bases outside the gene matches. The CDR3 DNA sequence: TGTGCCAGCAGTCGCCTCTCGGCGGGAGGTTACGAGCAGTACTTC. This translates into CASSRLSAGGYEQYF.

CDR3 DNA sequence: TGTGCCAGTAGTTTTAGCCAACTCGCGAACACTGAAGCTTTCTTT. Protein sequence: CASSFSQLANTEAFF. V and J are TRBV19 and TRBJ1-1; no definite D call. The CDR3 consists of 15 residues. Germline V gene sequence: CDR1 LNHDA, CDR2 SQIVND (reference sequence). Trimming stripped 5 bases from V and 1 base from J, with 14 bases between.